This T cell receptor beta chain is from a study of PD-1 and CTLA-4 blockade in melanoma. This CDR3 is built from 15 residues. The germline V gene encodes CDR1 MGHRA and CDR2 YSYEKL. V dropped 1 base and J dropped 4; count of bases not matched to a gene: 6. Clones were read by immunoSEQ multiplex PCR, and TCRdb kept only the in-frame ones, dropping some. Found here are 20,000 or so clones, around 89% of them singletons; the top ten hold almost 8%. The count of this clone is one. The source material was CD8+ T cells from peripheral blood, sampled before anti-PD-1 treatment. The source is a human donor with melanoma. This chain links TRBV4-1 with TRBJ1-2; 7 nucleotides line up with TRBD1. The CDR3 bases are TGCGCCAGCAGCCAAGGAGCCGGGACAGCCTATGGCTACACCTTC. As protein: CASSQGAGTAYGYTF.